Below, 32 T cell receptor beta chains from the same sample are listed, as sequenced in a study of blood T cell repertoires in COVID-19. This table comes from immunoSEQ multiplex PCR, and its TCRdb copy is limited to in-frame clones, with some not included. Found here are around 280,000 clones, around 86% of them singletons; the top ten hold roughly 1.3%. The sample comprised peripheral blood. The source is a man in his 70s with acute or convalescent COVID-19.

In DNA form, the CDR3 reads TGTGCCAGCAGGACACCGAACACCGGGGAGCTGTTTTTT. This sequence encodes CASRTPNTGELFF. The V gene is TRBV6-5, the J gene TRBJ2-2; D ambiguous. The CDR3 totals 13 residues. Trimming removed 6 bases from V and 0 bases from J, with 5 bases in between. Germline CDR1 is MNHEY and CDR2 is SVGAGI.

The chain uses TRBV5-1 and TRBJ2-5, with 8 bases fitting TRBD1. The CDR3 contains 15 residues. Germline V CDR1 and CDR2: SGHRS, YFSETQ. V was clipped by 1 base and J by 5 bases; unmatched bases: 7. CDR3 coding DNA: TGCGCCAGCAGCTTGATGGGACAGGAGGGGGAGACCCAGTACTTC. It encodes CASSLMGQEGETQYF.

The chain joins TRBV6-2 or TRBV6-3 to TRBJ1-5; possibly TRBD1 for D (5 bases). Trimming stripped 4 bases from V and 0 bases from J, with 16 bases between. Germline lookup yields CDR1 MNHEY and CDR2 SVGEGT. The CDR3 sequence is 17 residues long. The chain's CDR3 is CASSSAQGIYSNQPQHF. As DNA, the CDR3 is TGTGCCAGCAGTTCCGCCCAGGGAATTTATAGCAATCAGCCCCAGCATTTT.

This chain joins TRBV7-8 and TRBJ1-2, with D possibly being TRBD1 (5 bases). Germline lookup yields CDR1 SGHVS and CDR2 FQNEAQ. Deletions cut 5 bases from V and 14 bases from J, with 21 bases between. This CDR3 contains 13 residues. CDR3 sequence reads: CASSQRGFATLTF. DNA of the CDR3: TGTGCCAGCAGCCAAAGGGGTTTCGCCACGCTTACCTTC.

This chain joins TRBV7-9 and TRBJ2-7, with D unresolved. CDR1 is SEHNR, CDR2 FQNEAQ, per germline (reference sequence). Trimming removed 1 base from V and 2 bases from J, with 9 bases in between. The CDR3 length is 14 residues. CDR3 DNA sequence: TGTGCCAGCAGCTTAGATGCGGCCACCTACGAGCAGTACTTC. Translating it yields CASSLDAATYEQYF.

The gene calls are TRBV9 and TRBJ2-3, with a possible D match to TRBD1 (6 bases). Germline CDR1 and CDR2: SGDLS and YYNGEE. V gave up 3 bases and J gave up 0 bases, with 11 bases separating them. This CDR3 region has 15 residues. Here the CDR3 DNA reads TGTGCCAGCAGCGGGAAAGGGGGTAGCACAGATACGCAGTATTTT. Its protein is CASSGKGGSTDTQYF.

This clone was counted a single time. CDR3 sequence (DNA): TGTGCCAGCAGTAGCGGGGGGGCCCGACAGGAGCAGTTCTTC. This gives the protein CASSSGGARQEQFF. The chain couples TRBV7-2 to TRBJ2-1; 11 nucleotides agree with TRBD2. The CDR3 runs to 14 residues. Trimming took 6 bases from V and 10 from J; bases not matched to a gene: 8. CDR1 and CDR2 (germline): SGHTA, FQGNSA.

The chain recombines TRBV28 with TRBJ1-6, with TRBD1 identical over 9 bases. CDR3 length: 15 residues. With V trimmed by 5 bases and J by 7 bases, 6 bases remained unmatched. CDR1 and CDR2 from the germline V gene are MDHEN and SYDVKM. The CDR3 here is CASSPRGQGNSPLHF. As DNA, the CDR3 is TGTGCCAGCAGTCCCCGGGGACAGGGAAATTCACCCCTCCACTTT.

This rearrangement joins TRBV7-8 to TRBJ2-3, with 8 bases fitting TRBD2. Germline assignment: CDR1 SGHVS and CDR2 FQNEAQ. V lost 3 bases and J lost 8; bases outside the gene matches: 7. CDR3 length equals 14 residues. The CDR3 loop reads CASSFGLAAATQYF. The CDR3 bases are TGTGCCAGCAGCTTTGGACTAGCTGCCGCTACGCAGTATTTT.

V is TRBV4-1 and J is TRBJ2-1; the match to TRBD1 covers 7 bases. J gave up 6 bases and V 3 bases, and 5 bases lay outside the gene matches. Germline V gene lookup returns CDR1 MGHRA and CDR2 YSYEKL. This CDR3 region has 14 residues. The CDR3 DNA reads TGCGCCAGCAGCCATAGATCAGGGGGCAATGAGCAGTTCTTC. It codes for CASSHRSGGNEQFF.

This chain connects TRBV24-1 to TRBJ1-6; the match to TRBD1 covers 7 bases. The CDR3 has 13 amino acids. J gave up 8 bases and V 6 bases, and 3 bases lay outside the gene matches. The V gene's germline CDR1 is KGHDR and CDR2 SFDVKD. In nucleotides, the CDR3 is TGTGCCACCAGTAGAGGGGGCGATTCACCCCTCCACTTT. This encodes CATSRGGDSPLHF.

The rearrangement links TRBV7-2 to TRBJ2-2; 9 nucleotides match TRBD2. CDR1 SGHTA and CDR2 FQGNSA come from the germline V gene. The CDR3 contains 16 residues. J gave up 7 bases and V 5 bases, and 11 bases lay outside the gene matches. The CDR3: CASSQASGVYGGELFF. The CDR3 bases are TGTGCCAGCAGCCAAGCTAGCGGGGTGTACGGCGGGGAGCTGTTTTTT.

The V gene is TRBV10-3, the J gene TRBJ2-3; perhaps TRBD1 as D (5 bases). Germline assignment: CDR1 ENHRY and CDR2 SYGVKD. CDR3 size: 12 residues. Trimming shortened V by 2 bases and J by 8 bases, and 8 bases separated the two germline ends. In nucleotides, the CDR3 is TGTGCCATCAGTGAGGTCCAGGGTACGCAGTATTTT. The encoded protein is CAISEVQGTQYF.

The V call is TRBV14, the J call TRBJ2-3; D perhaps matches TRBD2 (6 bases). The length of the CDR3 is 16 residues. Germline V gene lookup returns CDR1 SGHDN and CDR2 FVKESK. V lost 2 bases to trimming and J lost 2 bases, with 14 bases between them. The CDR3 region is CASSQSSGGFTDTQYF. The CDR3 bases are TGTGCCAGCAGCCAATCCAGTGGGGGGTTCACAGATACGCAGTATTTT.

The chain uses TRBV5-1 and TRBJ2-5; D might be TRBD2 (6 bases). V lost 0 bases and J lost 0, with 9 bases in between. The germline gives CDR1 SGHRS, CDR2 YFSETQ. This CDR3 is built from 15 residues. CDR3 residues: CASSLGPGDQETQYF. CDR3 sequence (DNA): TGCGCCAGCAGCTTGGGTCCGGGGGACCAAGAGACCCAGTACTTC.

The CDR3 is CASSYRGQGSGYTF. The CDR3 DNA sequence: TGTGCCAGCAGTTATCGGGGACAGGGTTCTGGCTACACCTTC. The rearrangement uses TRBV6-2 or TRBV6-3 and TRBJ1-2, with 9 bases lining up with TRBD1. The germline V gene has CDR1 MNHEY and CDR2 SVGEGT. With V trimmed by 3 bases and J by 7 bases, 6 bases remained unmatched. The CDR3 loop spans 14 amino acids.

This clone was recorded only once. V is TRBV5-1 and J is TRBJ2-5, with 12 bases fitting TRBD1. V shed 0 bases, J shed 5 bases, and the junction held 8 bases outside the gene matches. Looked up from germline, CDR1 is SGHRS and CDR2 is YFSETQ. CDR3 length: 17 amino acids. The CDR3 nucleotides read TGCGCCAGCAGCTTGGAAACCGGGACAGGGGGCATGGAGACCCAGTACTTC. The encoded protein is CASSLETGTGGMETQYF.

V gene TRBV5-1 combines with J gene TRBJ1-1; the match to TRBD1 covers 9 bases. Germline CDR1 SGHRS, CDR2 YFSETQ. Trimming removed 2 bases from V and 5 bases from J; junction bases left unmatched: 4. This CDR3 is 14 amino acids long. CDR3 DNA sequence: TGCGCCAGCAGCTTTCGGGACAGGGATACTGAAGCTTTCTTT. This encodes CASSFRDRDTEAFF.

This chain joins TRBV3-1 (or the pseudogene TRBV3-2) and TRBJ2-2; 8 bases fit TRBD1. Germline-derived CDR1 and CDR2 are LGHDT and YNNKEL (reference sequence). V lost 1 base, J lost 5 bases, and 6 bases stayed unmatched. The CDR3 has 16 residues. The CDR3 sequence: CASSQGRRGLTGELFF. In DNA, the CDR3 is TGTGCCAGCAGCCAAGGGCGCAGGGGGCTTACCGGGGAGCTGTTTTTT.

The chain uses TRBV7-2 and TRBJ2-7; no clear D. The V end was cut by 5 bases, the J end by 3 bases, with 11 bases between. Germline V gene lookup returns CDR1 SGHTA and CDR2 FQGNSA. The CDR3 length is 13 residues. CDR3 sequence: CASSRTDFYEQYF. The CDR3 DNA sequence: TGTGCCAGCAGCCGCACAGATTTCTACGAGCAGTACTTC.

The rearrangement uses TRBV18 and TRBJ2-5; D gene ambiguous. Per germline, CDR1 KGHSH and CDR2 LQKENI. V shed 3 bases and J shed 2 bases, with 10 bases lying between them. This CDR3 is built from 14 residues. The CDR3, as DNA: TGTGCCAGCTCACCCCAAGACTTACAAGAGACCCAGTACTTC. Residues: CASSPQDLQETQYF.

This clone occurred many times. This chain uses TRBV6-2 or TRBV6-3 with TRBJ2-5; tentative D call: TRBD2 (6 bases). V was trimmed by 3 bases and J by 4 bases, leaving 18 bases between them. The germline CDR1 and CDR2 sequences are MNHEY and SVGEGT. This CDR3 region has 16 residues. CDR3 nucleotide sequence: TGTGCCAGCAGTTATGATGCGGGGAGCGAGGTAGAGACCCAGTACTTC. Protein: CASSYDAGSEVETQYF.

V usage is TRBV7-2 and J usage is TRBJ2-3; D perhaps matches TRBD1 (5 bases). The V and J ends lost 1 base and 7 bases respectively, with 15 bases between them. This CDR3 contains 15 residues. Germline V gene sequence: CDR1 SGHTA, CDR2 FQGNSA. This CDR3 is CASSLVQGSPHTQYF. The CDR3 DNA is TGTGCCAGCAGCTTAGTCCAGGGTTCCCCGCATACGCAGTATTTT.

The CDR3 is CAISEGGLAGDEQYF. In DNA form, the CDR3 reads TGTGCCATCAGTGAGGGGGGACTAGCGGGAGATGAGCAGTACTTC. The V call is TRBV10-3, the J call TRBJ2-7; TRBD2 aligns across 14 bases. The CDR3 spans 15 residues. The J segment lost 7 bases and the V segment lost 2 bases, leaving 4 bases of the junction unmatched. The V gene's germline CDR1 is ENHRY and CDR2 SYGVKD.

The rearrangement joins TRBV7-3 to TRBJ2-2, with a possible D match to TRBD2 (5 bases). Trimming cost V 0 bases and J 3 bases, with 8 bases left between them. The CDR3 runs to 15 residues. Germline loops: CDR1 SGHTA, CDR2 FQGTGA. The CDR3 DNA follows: TGTGCCAGCAGCTTAACGTTGGACTACACCGGGGAGCTGTTTTTT. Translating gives CASSLTLDYTGELFF.

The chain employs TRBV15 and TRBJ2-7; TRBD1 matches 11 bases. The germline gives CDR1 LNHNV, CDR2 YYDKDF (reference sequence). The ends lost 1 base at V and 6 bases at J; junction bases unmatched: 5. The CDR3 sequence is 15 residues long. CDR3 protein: CATSRGRTGGAEQYF. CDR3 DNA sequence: TGTGCCACCAGCAGAGGTCGGACAGGGGGCGCCGAGCAGTACTTC.

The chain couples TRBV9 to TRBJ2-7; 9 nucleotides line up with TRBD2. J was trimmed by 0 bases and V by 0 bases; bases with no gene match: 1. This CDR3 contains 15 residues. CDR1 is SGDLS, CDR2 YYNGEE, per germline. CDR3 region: CASSVGLADSYEQYF. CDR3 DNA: TGTGCCAGCAGCGTAGGACTAGCGGACTCCTACGAGCAGTACTTC.

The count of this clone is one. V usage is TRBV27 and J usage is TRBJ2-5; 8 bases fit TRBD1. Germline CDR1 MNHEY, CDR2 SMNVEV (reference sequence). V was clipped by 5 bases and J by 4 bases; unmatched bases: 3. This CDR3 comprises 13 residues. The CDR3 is CASSIRGRETQYF. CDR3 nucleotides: TGTGCCAGCAGTATCAGGGGGCGAGAGACCCAGTACTTC.

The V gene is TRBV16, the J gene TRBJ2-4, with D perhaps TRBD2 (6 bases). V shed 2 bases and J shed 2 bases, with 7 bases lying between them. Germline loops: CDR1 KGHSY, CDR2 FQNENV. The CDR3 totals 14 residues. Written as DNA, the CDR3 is TGTGCCAGCAGCCAAAGCGGGCCCAAAAACATTCAGTACTTC. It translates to CASSQSGPKNIQYF.

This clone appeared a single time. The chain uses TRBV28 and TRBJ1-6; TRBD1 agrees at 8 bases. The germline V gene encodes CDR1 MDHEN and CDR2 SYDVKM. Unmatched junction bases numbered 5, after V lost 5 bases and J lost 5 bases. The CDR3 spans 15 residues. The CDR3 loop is CASSTRQGNNSPLHF. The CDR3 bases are TGTGCCAGCAGTACCCGACAGGGGAATAATTCACCCCTCCACTTT.

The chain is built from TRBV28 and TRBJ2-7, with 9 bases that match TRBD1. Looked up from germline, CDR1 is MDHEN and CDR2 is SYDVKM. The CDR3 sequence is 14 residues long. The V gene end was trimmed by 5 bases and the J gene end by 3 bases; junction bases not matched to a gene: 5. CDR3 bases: TGTGCCAGCAGTCCCCACAGGGGGCTCTACGAGCAGTACTTC. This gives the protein CASSPHRGLYEQYF.

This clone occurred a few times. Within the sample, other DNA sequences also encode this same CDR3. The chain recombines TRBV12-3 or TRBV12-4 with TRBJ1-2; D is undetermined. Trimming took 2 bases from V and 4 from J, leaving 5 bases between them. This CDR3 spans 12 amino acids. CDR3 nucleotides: TGTGCCAGCAGTTTAACAGTCTATGGCTACACCTTC. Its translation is CASSLTVYGYTF.